This section outlines one T cell receptor (beta chain) sequence together with its context. This same CDR3 is encoded by further DNA sequences in the sample. Generated by immunoSEQ multiplex PCR, the TCRdb table keeps only in-frame clones and is missing some. The table has around 2.1 million clones, approximately 95% seen once. V lost 1 base, J lost 2 bases, and 5 bases lay in between. The CDR3 has 13 residues. CDR1 LGHNA and CDR2 YSLEER come from the germline V gene. This sample is drawn from a study of shared clonotypes between healthy human individuals. Overall study context: CD4 naive cells filled three plates per donor, CD4 memory three, CD8 naive two and CD8 memory one.

The rearrangement joins TRBV4-3 to TRBJ1-1; D gene unclear. Sequencing was done on a sample of naive CD4+ T cells sorted from blood. The subset here: CD45RA+ positively selected. The TCR sequence derives from a man aged 18 to 29 in good health. The CDR3 spells CASSQVRNTEAFF. The CDR3 coding sequence is TGCGCCAGCAGCCAAGTGAGAAACACTGAAGCTTTCTTT.